This entry describes one TCR beta chain. Its antigen is not known. Libraries were prepared by immunoSEQ multiplex PCR; TCRdb keeps only in-frame clonotypes and omits some of them. The sample yields roughly 96,000 clones, 70% to 85% seen once. The sample originates from a study of OX40 agonist ivuxolimab in advanced cancers. Background on the study: The drug used for patients, ivuxolimab, was an agonistic anti-OX40 (CD134) antibody. Regarding the study as a whole: Among the lowest peripheral clonal expansion occurred in 0.1-3.0 mg/kg partial responders. Researchers report that CD8+ T cells had, on average, more expanded clones than CD4+. Clones of CD4+ and CD8+ blood T cells grew by week 6 at doses of 0.1 to 3.0 mg/kg.

This CDR3 is 16 amino acids long. The V gene lost 3 bases and the J gene lost 6 bases, with 22 bases spanning the gap. Germline V CDR1 and CDR2: SQVTM, ANQGSEA. V usage is TRBV29-1 and J usage is TRBJ2-3; weak D call: TRBD1 (6 bases). The sequence came from an adult with an advanced solid tumor such as melanoma, head and neck, liver or kidney cancer. Sequenced material: CD4+ or CD8+ T cells sorted from blood, taken in a trial of the OX40 agonist ivuxolimab. CDR3 sequence reads: CSVDDWDTRTLDTQYF. For the CDR3, the DNA is TGCAGCGTTGACGACTGGGACACCAGAACCTTGGATACGCAGTATTTT.